Listed below are T cell receptor beta chains from one sample, sequenced in a study of cytomegalovirus exposure and HLA in healthy donors. Assay used: immunoSEQ multiplex PCR; TCRdb lists only in-frame clones, some missing. The sample contains 150,000 to 250,000 clones, 60% to 85% of which appear only once. The specimen sequenced was PBMCs. Receptors were obtained from a girl aged 10 to 17 in good health and CMV-seropositive. CDR3s include the opening cysteine and the closing phenylalanine or tryptophan. The order of the fields is J gene, D gene, V gene, CDR3 DNA, CDR3 protein. The D gene is left open where the match is weak.

>TRBJ2-2|TRBD2|TRBV6-1
TGTGCCAGCAGAGTAGCGGGCTCGAACACCGGGGAGCTGTTTTTT
CASRVAGSNTGELFF
>TRBJ2-2|.|TRBV7-2
TGTGCCAGCAGCTTAGTGGCGGGGTCCACCGGGGAGCTGTTTTTT
CASSLVAGSTGELFF
>TRBJ2-1|TRBD1|TRBV5-4
TGTGCCAGCAGCCTGGGGGACAGGACCTACAATGAGCAGTTCTTC
CASSLGDRTYNEQFF
>TRBJ1-3|.|TRBV19
TGTGCCAGTAGGCCGAGCTCTGGAAACACCATATATTTT
CASRPSSGNTIYF
>TRBJ2-3|TRBD1|TRBV6-5
TGTGCCAGCAGTTACTCAGGGGGCGCATCAGATACGCAGTATTTT
CASSYSGGASDTQYF
>TRBJ2-2|.|TRBV6-1
TGTGCCAGCGGTATTAGCCCGAACACCGGGGAGCTGTTTTTT
CASGISPNTGELFF
>TRBJ2-7|TRBD1|TRBV4-1
TGCGCCAGCAGCCACCTAGGGGAGGTCCGGGACAGGGGGCTTTTTTACGAGCAGTACTTC
CASSHLGEVRDRGLFYEQYF
>TRBJ2-3|.|TRBV5-8
TGTGCCAGCAGCTTGTTGGACTATTCCTCCCGGGATACGCAGTATTTT
CASSLLDYSSRDTQYF
>TRBJ2-4|TRBD2|TRBV6-1
TGTGCCAGCAGTGAAGTCCCTAGCGGGGGAGCCAAAAACATTCAGTACTTC
CASSEVPSGGAKNIQYF
>TRBJ1-3|.|TRBV5-6
TGTTACGGGACTGGAAACACCATATATTTT
CYGTGNTIYF
>TRBJ1-3|.|TRBV2
TGTGCCAGCACCTCGGGCAGGGTCAGGAACACCATATATTTT
CASTSGRVRNTIYF
>TRBJ2-7|TRBD1|TRBV9
TGTGCCAGCAGCGTAGGGTTAGAGGGGACAGGCTACGAGCAGTACTTC
CASSVGLEGTGYEQYF
>TRBJ1-2|TRBD1|TRBV4-1
TGCGCCAGCAGCCAAGAGTCGGGACAGGGCTATGGCTACACCTTC
CASSQESGQGYGYTF
>TRBJ2-1|.|TRBV10-2
TGCGCCACCCGAGAGATGGTAAGGGAGTACAATGAGCAGTTCTTC
CATREMVREYNEQFF